This T cell receptor (beta chain) was observed in a study of shared clonotypes between healthy human individuals. Study-level points and caveats: The study's rarefaction showed incomplete sorted-subset sequencing despite large depth. When compared with the clonotypes that were shared by all four sorted-subset donors, the non-shared clonotypes turned out to have lower generation probabilities.

None of the donors, who were healthy HIV-negative adults, had recently had acute infections or vaccinations. Some clones are missing from TCRdb's copy, which holds only in-frame ones; the method was immunoSEQ multiplex PCR. The table records roughly 380,000 clones, just over 95% of them present only once. CDR1 and CDR2 from the germline V gene are LNHDA and SQIVND (reference sequence). The V and J ends lost 1 base and 3 bases respectively, with 4 bases between them. The CDR3 loop spans 13 amino acids. Worth noting for this clone: Its antigen is currently unknown.

Input material: memory CD8+ T cells sorted from blood. Subset: CD45RO+ cells pooled with CCR7-negative TemRA cells. This TCR was recovered from a man aged 25 to 40 in good health. The rearrangement joins TRBV19 to TRBJ2-4; D not certain. CDR3 amino acids: CASSIGGKNIQYF. The DNA for the CDR3 is TGTGCCAGTAGTATAGGGGGCAAAAACATTCAGTACTTC.